This TCR beta chain was recorded in a study of CD8 T cells in Susac syndrome. When the RNA was reverse transcribed, random hexamers were used with an input of 0.5 to 1 ug. Each CDR3 protein gets one entry after TCRdb re-called the immunoSEQ multiplex PCR reads with MiXCR. Of about 140,000 distinct CDR3 sequences listed, 95% are singletons. The sequenced material came from CD4+ T cells from PBMCs. This TCR derives from a human donor with Susac syndrome.

The CDR3 DNA sequence: TGTGCCAGCAGTTTCCCCGGGAACCCGTATGGCTACACCTTC. Protein sequence: CASSFPGNPYGYTF. The rearrangement uses TRBV27 and TRBJ1-2; no reliable D call. The CDR3 is 14 amino acids. CDR1 and CDR2 from the germline V gene are MNHEY and SMNVEV (reference sequence). Trimming shortened V by 3 bases and J by 5 bases, and 13 bases separated the two germline ends.